A single T cell receptor beta chain is shown here with its context. Its specificity is unknown. Researchers used 5'RACE with constant-segment primers to make TCR alpha and TCR beta cDNA libraries that carry sample barcodes and UMIs. TCRdb re-derived calls from the 5' RACE reads in MiXCR, one entry per CDR3 protein. The data show around 210,000 distinct CDR3 sequences, around 9.1% seen once. The data stem from a study of T-cell memory formation after mild COVID-19. Study overall: TCR clusters were mostly confined to one donor each.

Trimming removed 2 bases at V and 2 bases at J, with 9 bases between. The CDR3 has 14 residues. CDR1 is MNHNS, CDR2 SASEGT, per germline. The study, taken as a whole, reports: The pre-infection memory compartment contained some responding clones, suggesting cross-reactive memory joined. The study found balanced CD4/CD8 in clones contracting day 15 to 85 and a CD4+ lean in later expanders.

Specimen: PBMCs or a T cell subset sorted from them (not recorded which). The origin of this receptor is a man aged 18 to 30 who had mild COVID-19 (a few samples of this study predate the infection). Cell type and time point are not known. The chain is built from TRBV6-1 and TRBJ1-2; D gene ambiguous. CDR3 sequence: CASSESAGNYGYTF. The CDR3 coding sequence is TGTGCCAGCAGTGAATCCGCGGGGAACTATGGCTACACCTTC.